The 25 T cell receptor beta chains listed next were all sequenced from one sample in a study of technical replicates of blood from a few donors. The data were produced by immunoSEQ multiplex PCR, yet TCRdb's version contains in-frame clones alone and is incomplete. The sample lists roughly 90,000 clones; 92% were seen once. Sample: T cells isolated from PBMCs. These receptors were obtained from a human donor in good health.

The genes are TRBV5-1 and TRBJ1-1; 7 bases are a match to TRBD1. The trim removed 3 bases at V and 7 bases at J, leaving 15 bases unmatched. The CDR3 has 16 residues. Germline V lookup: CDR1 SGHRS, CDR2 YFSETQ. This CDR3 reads CASSSRDSNPTGEAFF. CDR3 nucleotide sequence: TGCGCCAGCAGCTCCCGGGACAGTAACCCGACGGGTGAAGCTTTCTTT.

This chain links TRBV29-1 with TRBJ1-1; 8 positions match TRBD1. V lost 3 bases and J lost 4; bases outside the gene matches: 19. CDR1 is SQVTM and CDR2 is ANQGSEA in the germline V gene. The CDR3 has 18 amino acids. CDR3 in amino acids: CSVEGRTGQVIFSTEAFF. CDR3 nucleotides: TGCAGCGTTGAGGGACGTACGGGACAGGTGATTTTCAGCACTGAAGCTTTCTTT.

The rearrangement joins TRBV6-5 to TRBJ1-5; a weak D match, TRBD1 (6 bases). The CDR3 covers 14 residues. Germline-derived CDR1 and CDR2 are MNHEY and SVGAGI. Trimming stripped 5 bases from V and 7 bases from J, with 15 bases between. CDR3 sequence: CASSLQTGLQPQHF. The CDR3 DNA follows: TGTGCCAGCAGTCTACAGACAGGACTGCAGCCCCAGCATTTT.

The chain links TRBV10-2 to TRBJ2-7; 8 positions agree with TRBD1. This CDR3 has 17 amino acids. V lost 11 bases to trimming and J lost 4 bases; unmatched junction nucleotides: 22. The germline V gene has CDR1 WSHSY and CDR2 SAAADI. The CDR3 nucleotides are TGCGCCGTCTGGCCGGCCGGGACAGGCATGATTGGGTACGAGCAGTACTTC. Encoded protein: CAVWPAGTGMIGYEQYF.

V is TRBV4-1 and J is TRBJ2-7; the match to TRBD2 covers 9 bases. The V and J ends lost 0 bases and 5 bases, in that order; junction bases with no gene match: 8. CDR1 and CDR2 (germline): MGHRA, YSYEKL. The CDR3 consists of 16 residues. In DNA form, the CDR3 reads TGCGCCAGCAGCCAAGAGGCCGGGACTAGCATCGACGAGCAGTACTTC. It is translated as CASSQEAGTSIDEQYF.

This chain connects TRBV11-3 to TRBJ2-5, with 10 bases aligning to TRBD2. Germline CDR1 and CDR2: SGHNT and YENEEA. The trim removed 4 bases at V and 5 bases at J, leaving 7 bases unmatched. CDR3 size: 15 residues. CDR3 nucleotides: TGTGCCAGCAGCTCCCCGTCTAGCGGGGGTGAGACCCAGTACTTC. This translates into CASSSPSSGGETQYF. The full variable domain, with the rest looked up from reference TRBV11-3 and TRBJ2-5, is EAGVVQSPRYKIIEKKQPVAFWCNPISGHNTLYWYLQNLGQGPELLIRYENEEAVDDSQLPKDRFSAERLKGVDSTLKIQPAELGDSAVYLCASSSPSSGGETQYFGPGTRLLVL.

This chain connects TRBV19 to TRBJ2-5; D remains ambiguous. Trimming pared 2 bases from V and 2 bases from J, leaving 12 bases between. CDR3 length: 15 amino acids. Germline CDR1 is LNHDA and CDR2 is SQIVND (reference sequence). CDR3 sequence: CASSIRRALQETQYF. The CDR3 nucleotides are TGTGCCAGTAGTATAAGGAGAGCTCTTCAAGAGACCCAGTACTTC.

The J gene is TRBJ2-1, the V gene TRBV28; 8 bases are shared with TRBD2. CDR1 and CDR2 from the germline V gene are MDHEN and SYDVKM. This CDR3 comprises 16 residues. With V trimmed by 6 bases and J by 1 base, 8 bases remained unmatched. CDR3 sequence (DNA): TGTGCCAGCAGCACCCATGGACTAGCATCCTACAATGAGCAGTTCTTC. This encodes CASSTHGLASYNEQFF.

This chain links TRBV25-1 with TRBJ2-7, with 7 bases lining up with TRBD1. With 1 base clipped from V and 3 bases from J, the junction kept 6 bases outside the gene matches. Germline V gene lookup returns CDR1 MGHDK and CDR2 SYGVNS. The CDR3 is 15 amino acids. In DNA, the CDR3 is TGTGCCAGCAGTGAATTAGGACAGGAGAACTACGAGCAGTACTTC. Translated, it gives CASSELGQENYEQYF.

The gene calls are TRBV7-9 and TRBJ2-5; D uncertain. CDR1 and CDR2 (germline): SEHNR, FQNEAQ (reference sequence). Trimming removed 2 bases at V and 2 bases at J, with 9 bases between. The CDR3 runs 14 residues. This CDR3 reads CASSLSPTQETQYF. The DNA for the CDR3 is TGTGCCAGCAGCTTATCGCCAACTCAAGAGACCCAGTACTTC.

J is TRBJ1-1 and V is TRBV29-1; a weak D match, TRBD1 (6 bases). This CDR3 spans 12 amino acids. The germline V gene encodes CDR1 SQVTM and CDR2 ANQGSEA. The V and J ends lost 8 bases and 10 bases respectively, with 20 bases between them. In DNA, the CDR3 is TGCAGCACCCTGACAGGCGTAGAGGGAGCTTTCTTT. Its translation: CSTLTGVEGAFF.

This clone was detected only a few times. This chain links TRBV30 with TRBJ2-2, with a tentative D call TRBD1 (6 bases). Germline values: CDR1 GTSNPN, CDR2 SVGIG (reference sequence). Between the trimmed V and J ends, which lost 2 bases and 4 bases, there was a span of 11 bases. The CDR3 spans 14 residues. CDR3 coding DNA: TGTGCCTGGAGTCAGGGACACTTCACCGGGGAGCTGTTTTTT. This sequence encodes CAWSQGHFTGELFF.

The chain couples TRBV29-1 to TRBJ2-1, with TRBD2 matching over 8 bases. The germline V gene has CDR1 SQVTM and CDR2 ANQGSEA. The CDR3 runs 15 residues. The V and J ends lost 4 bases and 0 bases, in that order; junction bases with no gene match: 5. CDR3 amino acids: CSVVIAGTSYNEQFF. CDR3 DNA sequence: TGCAGCGTTGTAATAGCGGGGACCTCCTACAATGAGCAGTTCTTC.

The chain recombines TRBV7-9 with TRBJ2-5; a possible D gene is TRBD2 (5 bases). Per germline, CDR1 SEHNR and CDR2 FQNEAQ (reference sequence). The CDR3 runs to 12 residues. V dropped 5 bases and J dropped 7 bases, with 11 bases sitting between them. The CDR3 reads CASSQNEGTQYF. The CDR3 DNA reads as TGTGCCAGCAGCCAGAACGAGGGGACCCAGTACTTC.

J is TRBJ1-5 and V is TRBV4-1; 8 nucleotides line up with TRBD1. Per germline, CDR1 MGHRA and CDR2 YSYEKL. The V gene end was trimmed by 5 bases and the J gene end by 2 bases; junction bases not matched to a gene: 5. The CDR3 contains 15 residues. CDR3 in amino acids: CASSSLTGGNQPQHF. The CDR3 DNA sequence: TGCGCCAGCAGCAGTTTGACAGGGGGCAATCAGCCCCAGCATTTT.

DNA for the CDR3: TGTGCCAGCAGCCCGGTCGGGGGGAGCACAGATACGCAGTATTTT. Its translation: CASSPVGGSTDTQYF. The rearrangement joins TRBV11-3 to TRBJ2-3; 7 bases fit TRBD2. Per germline, CDR1 SGHNT and CDR2 YENEEA. This CDR3 is 15 amino acids long. The V gene end was trimmed by 5 bases and the J gene end by 0 bases; junction bases not matched to a gene: 5.

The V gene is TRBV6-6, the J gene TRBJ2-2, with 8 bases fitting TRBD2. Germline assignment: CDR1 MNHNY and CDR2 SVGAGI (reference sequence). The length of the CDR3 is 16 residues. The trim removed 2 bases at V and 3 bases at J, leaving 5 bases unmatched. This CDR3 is CASSYGWRGDTGELFF. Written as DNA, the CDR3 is TGTGCCAGCAGTTACGGTTGGCGGGGGGACACCGGGGAGCTGTTTTTT.

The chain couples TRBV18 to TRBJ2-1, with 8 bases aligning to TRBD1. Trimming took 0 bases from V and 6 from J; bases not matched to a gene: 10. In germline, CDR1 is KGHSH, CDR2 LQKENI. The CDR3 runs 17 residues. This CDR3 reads CASSPPTSGGVGNEQFF. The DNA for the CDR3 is TGTGCCAGCTCACCACCTACATCAGGGGGCGTAGGCAATGAGCAGTTCTTC. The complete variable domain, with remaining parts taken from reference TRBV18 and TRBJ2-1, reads NAGVMQNPRHLVRRRGQEARLRCSPMKGHSHVYWYRQLPEEGLKFMVYLQKENIIDESGMPKERFSAEFPKEGPSILRIQQVVRGDSAAYFCASSPPTSGGVGNEQFFGPGTRLTVL.

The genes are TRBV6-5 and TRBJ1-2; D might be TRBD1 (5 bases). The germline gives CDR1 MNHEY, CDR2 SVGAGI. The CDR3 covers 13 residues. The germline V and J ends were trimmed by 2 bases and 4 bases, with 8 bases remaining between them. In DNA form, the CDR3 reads TGTGCCAGCAGTTACGGACATGCCTATGGCTACACCTTC. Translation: CASSYGHAYGYTF.

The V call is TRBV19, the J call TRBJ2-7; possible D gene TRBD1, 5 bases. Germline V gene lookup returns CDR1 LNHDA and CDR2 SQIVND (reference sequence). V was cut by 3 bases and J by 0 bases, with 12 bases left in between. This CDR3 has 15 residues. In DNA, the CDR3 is TGTGCCAGTAGTATCTTTAGACAGAACTCCTACGAGCAGTACTTC. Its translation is CASSIFRQNSYEQYF.

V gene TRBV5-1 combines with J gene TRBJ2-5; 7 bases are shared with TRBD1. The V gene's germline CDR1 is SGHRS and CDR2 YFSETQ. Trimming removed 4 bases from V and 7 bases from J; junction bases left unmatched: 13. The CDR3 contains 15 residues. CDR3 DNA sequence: TGCGCCAGCAGCCCGGTAGGGACAGTCGACGGGACCCAGTACTTC. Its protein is CASSPVGTVDGTQYF.

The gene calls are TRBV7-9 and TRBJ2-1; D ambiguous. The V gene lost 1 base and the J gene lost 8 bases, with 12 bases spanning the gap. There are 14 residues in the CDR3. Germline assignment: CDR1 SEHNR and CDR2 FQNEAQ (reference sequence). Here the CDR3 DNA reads TGTGCCAGCAGCTTAGAAATGGTAGCACATGAGCAGTTCTTC. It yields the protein CASSLEMVAHEQFF.

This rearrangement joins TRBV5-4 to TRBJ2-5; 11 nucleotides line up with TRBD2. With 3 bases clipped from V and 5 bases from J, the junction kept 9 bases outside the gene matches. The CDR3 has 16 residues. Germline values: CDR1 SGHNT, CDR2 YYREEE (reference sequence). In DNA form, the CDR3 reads TGTGCCAGCAGCTACACTAGCGGGAGATTGCGGGAGACCCAGTACTTC. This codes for CASSYTSGRLRETQYF. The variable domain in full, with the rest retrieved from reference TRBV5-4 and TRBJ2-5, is ETGVTQSPTHLIKTRGQQVTLRCSSQSGHNTVSWYQQALGQGPQFIFQYYREEENGRGNFPPRFSGLQFPNYSSELNVNALELDDSALYLCASSYTSGRLRETQYFGPGTRLLVL.

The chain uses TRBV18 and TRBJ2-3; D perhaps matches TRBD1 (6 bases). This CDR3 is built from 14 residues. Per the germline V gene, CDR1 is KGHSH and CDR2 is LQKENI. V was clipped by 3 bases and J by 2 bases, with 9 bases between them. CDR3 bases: TGTGCCAGCTCACCCGACAGGAACACAGATACGCAGTATTTT. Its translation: CASSPDRNTDTQYF.

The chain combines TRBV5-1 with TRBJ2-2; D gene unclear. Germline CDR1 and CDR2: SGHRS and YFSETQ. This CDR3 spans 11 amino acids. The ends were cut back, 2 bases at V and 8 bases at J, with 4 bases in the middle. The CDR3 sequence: CASSFSGELFF. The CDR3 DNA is TGCGCCAGCAGCTTTTCAGGGGAGCTGTTTTTT.